The clone carrying this T cell receptor (beta chain) was observed at least ten times. As yet, its antigen is unknown. Previously published methods and listed TCR primers were used for the bulk TCR libraries. TCRdb ran MiXCR on the PCR reads and lists one entry per CDR3 protein. The sample gives some 320,000 distinct CDR3 sequences, around 21% of which show up once; 0.7% to 0.9% is in the top ten. The data are from a study of molecular identifiers for immune sequencing clone quantification. V shed 3 bases and J 6 bases; nucleotides not matched to a gene: 9. The CDR3 sequence is 15 residues long. Germline CDR1 is SGHTA and CDR2 is FQGNSA. Study-wide findings and caveats: Underestimation of highly expanded clone sizes could arise where identical TCR molecules share a barcode.

The receptor was isolated from a human donor in good health. Some libraries in this study had Jurkat cell RNA spiked in. Source material: naive CD8+ T cells from blood, with Jurkat cell RNA spiked in. Subset specified: FACS-sorted CD8+CD4-CCR7+CD45RA+ naive T cells. The V and J genes are TRBV7-2 and TRBJ2-3; 7 bases match TRBD2. This CDR3 is CASSLGGGGSDTQYF. The DNA of the CDR3 is TGTGCCAGCAGCTTGGGTGGCGGGGGTTCGGATACGCAGTATTTT.